This T cell receptor beta chain was documented in a study of OX40 agonist ivuxolimab in advanced cancers. The overall study: Ivuxolimab, which is an agonistic anti-OX40 (CD134) antibody, was administered to the patients.

Comments on this clone: Other DNA sequences in this sample translate to the same CDR3.

Some clones are missing from TCRdb's copy, which holds only in-frame ones; the method was immunoSEQ multiplex PCR. The data contain approximately 98,000 clones, around 93% of them singletons. This TCR derives from an adult with an advanced solid tumor such as melanoma, head and neck, liver or kidney cancer. Specimen: CD4+ or CD8+ T cells sorted from blood, collected in a trial of the OX40 agonist ivuxolimab.

The CDR3 nucleotides read TGCAGCGTAAAAACAGGGTCCTACGAGCAGTACTTC. Its protein is CSVKTGSYEQYF. The chain joins TRBV29-1 to TRBJ2-7; a possible D gene is TRBD1 (6 bases). Between the trimmed V and J ends, which lost 6 bases and 1 base, there was a span of 10 bases. This CDR3 has 12 residues. CDR1 SQVTM and CDR2 ANQGSEA come from the germline V gene.